These 18 T cell receptor beta chains came from one sample sequenced in a study of blood T cell repertoires in COVID-19. Only in-frame clones appear in the TCRdb table, and some are missing; sequencing was by immunoSEQ multiplex PCR. The sample has fewer than 35,000 clones; around 91% are singletons. Material for sequencing was peripheral blood. These receptor sequences come from a man aged 55 to 69 with active COVID-19.

The chain carries TRBV9 and TRBJ1-2; D is undetermined. Trimming left V 4 bases short and J 0 bases short, with 19 bases between. There are 17 residues in the CDR3. Germline CDR1 SGDLS, CDR2 YYNGEE. Here the CDR3 reads CASSPTPGRAANYGYTF. The CDR3 DNA is TGTGCCAGCAGCCCCACCCCGGGGAGGGCAGCTAACTATGGCTACACCTTC.

The J gene is TRBJ1-3, the V gene TRBV6-5; a possible D gene is TRBD1 (5 bases). Germline loops: CDR1 MNHEY, CDR2 SVGAGI. The V and J ends lost 2 bases and 4 bases respectively, with 12 bases between them. There are 15 residues in the CDR3. In nucleotides, the CDR3 is TGTGCCAGCAGTTACGGCAGGGCGGAAGGAAACACCATATATTTT. This encodes CASSYGRAEGNTIYF.

The V call is TRBV7-2, the J call TRBJ2-7; TRBD1 aligns across 8 bases. This CDR3 spans 12 amino acids. CDR1 is SGHTA and CDR2 is FQGNSA in the germline V gene. Trimming removed 5 bases from V and 5 bases from J; junction bases left unmatched: 2. In DNA form, the CDR3 reads TGTGCCAGCAGCGAACAGGGGGACGAGCAGTACTTC. Translation: CASSEQGDEQYF.

J is TRBJ1-1 and V is TRBV4-3; TRBD1 matches at 8 bases. With V trimmed by 4 bases and J by 7 bases, 17 bases remained unmatched. The CDR3 length is 17 residues. CDR1 is LGHNA, CDR2 YSLEER, per germline. This CDR3 reads CASSLRGGQGDLGEAFF. The CDR3, as DNA: TGCGCCAGCAGCCTCCGGGGAGGACAGGGAGATCTGGGTGAAGCTTTCTTT.

V gene TRBV5-1 combines with J gene TRBJ2-1, with 13 bases fitting TRBD2. The germline V gene encodes CDR1 SGHRS and CDR2 YFSETQ. Losses at the gene ends were 3 bases for V and 4 bases for J; bases not matched to a gene: 7. CDR3 length: 17 amino acids. This CDR3 is CASSSGLAGVRYNEQFF. The CDR3 DNA reads TGCGCCAGCAGCTCTGGACTAGCGGGGGTCAGATACAATGAGCAGTTCTTC.

This rearrangement joins TRBV10-3 to TRBJ2-1, with 9 bases fitting TRBD2. V lost 4 bases and J lost 6; bases outside the gene matches: 1. This CDR3 contains 13 residues. CDR1 is ENHRY and CDR2 is SYGVKD in the germline V gene. The CDR3 spells CAISAAGGNEQFF. In DNA form, the CDR3 reads TGTGCCATCAGTGCAGCGGGGGGCAATGAGCAGTTCTTC.

J is TRBJ2-7 and V is TRBV6-5, with D unclear. Germline CDR1 reads MNHEY; CDR2 reads SVGAGI. This CDR3 is built from 12 residues. Deletions cut 2 bases from V and 4 bases from J, with 6 bases between. The CDR3 loop reads CASSYAGYEQYF. The CDR3 nucleotides read TGTGCCAGCAGTTACGCAGGATACGAGCAGTACTTC.

The chain is built from TRBV9 and TRBJ1-5; D is undetermined. This CDR3 contains 15 residues. Germline CDR1 and CDR2: SGDLS and YYNGEE. Trimming shortened V by 0 bases and J by 0 bases, and 7 bases separated the two germline ends. This chain's CDR3 is CASSVGGNSNQPQHF. CDR3 DNA sequence: TGTGCCAGCAGCGTAGGCGGCAATAGCAATCAGCCCCAGCATTTT.

J is TRBJ1-2 and V is TRBV5-6; 8 bases map to TRBD1. The CDR3 has 14 residues. The germline V gene has CDR1 SGHDT and CDR2 YYEEEE. V lost 2 bases, J lost 8 bases, and 8 bases stayed unmatched. The CDR3 protein is CASSFFRGREGYTF. Written as DNA, the CDR3 is TGTGCCAGCAGCTTCTTCAGGGGGCGCGAGGGCTACACCTTC.

This clone was found a few times. The V and J genes are TRBV11-3 and TRBJ1-2; D is possibly TRBD1 (5 bases). The germline V and J ends were trimmed by 0 bases and 0 bases, with 8 bases remaining between them. The germline gives CDR1 SGHNT, CDR2 YENEEA. This CDR3 has 15 amino acids. The CDR3, as DNA: TGTGCCAGCAGCTTAGACCTGACAGCTAACTATGGCTACACCTTC. It is translated as CASSLDLTANYGYTF.

This rearrangement joins TRBV20-1 to TRBJ1-2; maybe TRBD1 (6 bases). CDR1 is DFQATT, CDR2 SNEGSKA, per germline (reference sequence). The CDR3 is made up of 11 amino acids. Trimming shortened V by 7 bases and J by 10 bases, and 16 bases separated the two germline ends. CDR3 sequence: CSVEGGFDYTF. The CDR3 nucleotides read TGCAGTGTCGAAGGGGGTTTTGACTACACCTTC.

The J gene is TRBJ2-1, the V gene TRBV7-8, with 9 bases matching TRBD1. Germline V lookup: CDR1 SGHVS, CDR2 FQNEAQ. V was pared by 0 bases and J by 9 bases, with 9 bases of the junction left unmatched. The CDR3 consists of 16 residues. The CDR3 DNA sequence: TGTGCCAGCAGCTTAGCGGGACAGGGACTCGGTGCTGAGCAGTTCTTC. It is translated as CASSLAGQGLGAEQFF.

The chain links TRBV28 to TRBJ2-5; a possible D gene is TRBD1 (5 bases). This CDR3 has 14 residues. The germline CDR1 and CDR2 sequences are MDHEN and SYDVKM. V shed 5 bases and J shed 1 base, with 11 bases lying between them. CDR3: CASSPGLSQETQYF. In DNA form, the CDR3 reads TGTGCCAGCAGTCCAGGGTTGAGCCAAGAGACCCAGTACTTC.

V usage is TRBV7-9 and J usage is TRBJ2-3; 9 bases agree with TRBD2. V lost 7 bases and J lost 6; bases outside the gene matches: 14. This CDR3 spans 16 amino acids. Looked up from germline, CDR1 is SEHNR and CDR2 is FQNEAQ (reference sequence). The CDR3 sequence is CASNSGGRSGLDTQYF. CDR3 bases: TGTGCCAGCAACAGCGGGGGGCGTTCTGGATTGGATACGCAGTATTTT.

V gene TRBV5-7 combines with J gene TRBJ1-4, with TRBD1 matching over 10 bases. Being an ORF, TRBV5-7 has a function that is uncertain. After removal of 0 bases from V and 3 bases from J, the junction contained 11 bases not matched to a gene. The CDR3 is 19 amino acids. This chain's CDR3 is CASSLAGTGVSWSNEKLFF. The CDR3 DNA reads as TGTGCCAGCAGCTTGGCGGGGACAGGGGTTAGTTGGTCTAATGAAAAACTGTTTTTT.

The chain joins TRBV18 to TRBJ1-1; a weak D match, TRBD1 (6 bases). V was clipped by 3 bases and J by 0 bases, with 8 bases between them. Germline-derived CDR1 and CDR2 are KGHSH and LQKENI. There are 14 residues in the CDR3. The CDR3 coding sequence is TGTGCCAGCTCACCGACAGGTATGAACACTGAAGCTTTCTTT. Translated: CASSPTGMNTEAFF.

V is TRBV11-3 and J is TRBJ1-2; the D gene is possibly TRBD1 (5 bases). Germline-derived CDR1 and CDR2 are SGHNT and YENEEA. The CDR3 loop spans 14 amino acids. Trimming removed 2 bases at V and 9 bases at J, with 16 bases between. The CDR3 region has the DNA TGTGCCAGCAGCTTAAGGGGCGGTTTCGAGAGCTACACCTTC. Its protein is CASSLRGGFESYTF.

The sample holds a few counts of this clone. J is TRBJ2-3 and V is TRBV5-4; tentative D call: TRBD2 (5 bases). Germline CDR1 SGHNT, CDR2 YYREEE (reference sequence). This CDR3 has 15 residues. V was trimmed by 3 bases and J by 10 bases, leaving 21 bases between them. Written as DNA, the CDR3 is TGTGCCAGCAGCTCCGCGGATACTACCCTCGGGGCGCAGTATTTT. Translating it yields CASSSADTTLGAQYF.